One sample yielded the 22 T cell receptor beta chains listed below, sequenced in a study of molecular identifiers for immune sequencing clone quantification (dated by TCRdb to 2017 to 2018). Library preparation employed PCR. Sequencing relied on an Illumina HiSeq 4000. TCRdb trimmed public reads at Q25 via fastp, called clones via MiXCR and kept in-frame beta chains. Identical CDR3 proteins give one entry, which carries the most common genes and DNA. The table for this sample lists about 500,000 distinct CDR3 sequences; 20% to 25% of them were counted only once. The biggest ten clones account for roughly 0.81% of the sample. The specimen was naive CD8+ T cells from blood, with Jurkat cell RNA spiked in. The sample's cell subset or site label, in plain terms: FACS-sorted CD8+CD4-CCR7+CD45RA+ naive T cells. These TCRs come from a human donor in good health. Some libraries in this study had Jurkat cell RNA spiked in.

This clonotype was seen many times. The genes are TRBV7-8 and TRBJ2-3; no clear D gene. Germline CDR1 and CDR2: SGHVS and FQNEAQ. Trimming removed 4 bases at V and 1 base at J, with 6 bases between. This CDR3 spans 13 amino acids. The CDR3 nucleotides read TGTGCCAGCAGCTCAACAGGCACAGATACGCAGTATTTT. Protein sequence: CASSSTGTDTQYF.

This clonotype was found a few times. The chain employs TRBV11-2 and TRBJ2-5; D perhaps matches TRBD1 (6 bases). Trimming stripped 1 base from V and 2 bases from J, with 17 bases between. The CDR3 runs to 17 residues. Germline loops: CDR1 SGHAT, CDR2 FQNNGV. CDR3 DNA sequence: TGTGCCAGCAGCTTAGTTGGTGGGGGCCTCACTCAAGAGACCCAGTACTTC. Its protein product is CASSLVGGGLTQETQYF.

This clonotype was found a few times. V is TRBV11-2 and J is TRBJ1-5; TRBD1 matches at 7 bases. CDR1 is SGHAT and CDR2 is FQNNGV in the germline V gene. The ends lost 5 bases at V and 0 bases at J; junction bases unmatched: 4. This CDR3 region has 15 residues. The CDR3 sequence: CASSLQGTSNQPQHF. In DNA, the CDR3 is TGTGCCAGCAGCCTACAGGGGACTAGCAATCAGCCCCAGCATTTT.

V and J are TRBV20-1 and TRBJ2-1; possible D gene TRBD2, 6 bases. The CDR3 has 19 amino acids. CDR1 and CDR2 (germline): DFQATT, SNEGSKA (reference sequence). Trimming shortened V by 3 bases and J by 1 base, and 25 bases separated the two germline ends. In nucleotides, the CDR3 is TGCAGTGCTAGTATGGCTTCAGCGGGCGGTTCAAGGTCCTACAATGAGCAGTTCTTC. The encoded protein is CSASMASAGGSRSYNEQFF.

This clonotype appeared a few times. This chain uses TRBV20-1 with TRBJ2-3; perhaps TRBD2 as D (6 bases). Germline V gene lookup returns CDR1 DFQATT and CDR2 SNEGSKA (reference sequence). The CDR3 consists of 15 residues. The V and J ends lost 0 bases and 4 bases respectively, with 14 bases between them. CDR3 DNA sequence: TGCAGTGCTAGAGATTCCGGGACTCCGCCAGATACGCAGTATTTT. The encoded protein is CSARDSGTPPDTQYF.

This clonotype occurred many times. The V gene is TRBV5-6, the J gene TRBJ2-1; D uncertain. This CDR3 has 16 amino acids. V was pared by 7 bases and J by 2 bases, with 19 bases between. The germline CDR1 and CDR2 sequences are SGHDT and YYEEEE. The CDR3 loop is CASAREGGPPYNEQFF. The CDR3 coding sequence is TGTGCCAGCGCCCGAGAAGGCGGCCCGCCCTACAATGAGCAGTTCTTC.

Concerning this clonotype: A much larger clone sits a single nucleotide away, making a read error possible. The chain combines TRBV12-3 or TRBV12-4 with TRBJ1-1, with no clear D. CDR3 length equals 12 residues. For the CDR3, the DNA is TGTGCCAGCAGTTATTCCACGAGTGAAGCTTACTTT. This encodes CASSYSTSEAYF.

This clonotype was counted a few times. This chain uses TRBV27 with TRBJ2-5, with D unresolved. V lost 1 base, J lost 4 bases, and 10 bases lay in between. CDR1 is MNHEY, CDR2 SMNVEV, per germline (reference sequence). CDR3 length: 14 residues. Here the CDR3 reads CASSLLGPTETQYF. The CDR3 DNA sequence: TGTGCCAGCAGTTTATTAGGCCCAACAGAGACCCAGTACTTC.

This chain links TRBV7-2 with TRBJ2-1, with TRBD2 matching over 8 bases. Germline CDR1 SGHTA, CDR2 FQGNSA. This CDR3 is built from 15 residues. The junction had 9 bases not matched to a gene; V was cut back by 4 bases and J by 7 bases. CDR3 coding DNA: TGTGCCAGCAGCTCTTCGGGAGGGTGGTTGAATGAGCAGTTCTTC. It translates to CASSSSGGWLNEQFF.

This clonotype has more than one count but fewer than ten. The gene calls are TRBV2 and TRBJ2-7; D might be TRBD1 or TRBD2, each matching 5 bases. V shed 9 bases and J shed 7 bases, with 22 bases lying between them. This CDR3 spans 14 amino acids. Per the germline V gene, CDR1 is SNHLY and CDR2 is FYNNEI. The CDR3 here is CASGSGTTSGEQYF. CDR3 in DNA: TGTGCCAGTGGCTCCGGGACCACCTCCGGGGAGCAGTACTTC.

Many counts were recorded for this clonotype. The V gene is TRBV20-1, the J gene TRBJ1-1, with D tentatively TRBD1 (5 bases). This CDR3 spans 12 amino acids. Germline V gives CDR1 DFQATT, CDR2 SNEGSKA (reference sequence). Between the trimmed V and J ends, which lost 0 bases and 6 bases, there was a span of 8 bases. CDR3 DNA sequence: TGCAGTGCTAGAGAAGACAGCCCTGAAGCTTTCTTT. This gives the protein CSAREDSPEAFF.

The J gene is TRBJ2-1, the V gene TRBV5-1; the match to TRBD2 covers 7 bases. Trimming cost V 4 bases and J 12 bases; bases outside gene matches: 16. The length of the CDR3 is 15 residues. The V gene's germline CDR1 is SGHRS and CDR2 YFSETQ. CDR3 region: CASSQRGLGDGGQFF. The CDR3 DNA reads as TGCGCCAGCAGCCAAAGAGGACTAGGGGATGGGGGGCAGTTCTTC.

The chain employs TRBV11-2 and TRBJ2-1; 7 nucleotides align to TRBD2. CDR3 length equals 16 residues. Germline values: CDR1 SGHAT, CDR2 FQNNGV. Trimming cost V 1 base and J 2 bases; bases outside gene matches: 5. DNA for the CDR3: TGTGCCAGCAGCTTAGCGGGGGGTGGAACCTACAATGAGCAGTTCTTC. Protein sequence: CASSLAGGGTYNEQFF.

This clonotype showed up just once. The CDR3 spells CASSEAGTGEKLFF. As DNA, the CDR3 is TGTGCCAGCAGTGAGGCCGGGACGGGTGAAAAACTGTTTTTT. The rearrangement uses TRBV2 and TRBJ1-4; D perhaps matches TRBD1 (5 bases). From germline, CDR1 is SNHLY and CDR2 FYNNEI. CDR3 length: 14 residues. Between the trimmed V and J ends, which lost 3 bases and 7 bases, there was a span of 12 bases.

This clonotype was counted ten times or more. The gene calls are TRBV7-9 and TRBJ1-6; 7 bases line up with TRBD1. J gave up 2 bases and V 4 bases, and 14 bases lay outside the gene matches. The germline V gene has CDR1 SEHNR and CDR2 FQNEAQ (reference sequence). The CDR3 contains 19 residues. This chain's CDR3 is CASSSGLDRDDTYNSPLHF. In DNA, the CDR3 is TGTGCCAGCAGCTCAGGTCTCGACAGGGACGATACCTATAATTCACCCCTCCACTTT. Supplemented by reference TRBV7-9 and TRBJ1-6, the full variable domain reads DTGVSQNPRHKITKRGQNVTFRCDPISEHNRLYWYRQTLGQGPEFLTYFQNEAQLEKSRLLSDRFSAERPKGSFSTLEIQRTEQGDSAMYLCASSSGLDRDDTYNSPLHFGNGTRLTVT.

This chain connects TRBV19 to TRBJ2-2, with D uncertain. This CDR3 spans 15 amino acids. The germline V gene encodes CDR1 LNHDA and CDR2 SQIVND (reference sequence). Trimming left V 2 bases short and J 4 bases short, with 11 bases between. The CDR3 here is CASSIIGSVTGELFF. Written as DNA, the CDR3 is TGTGCCAGTAGTATAATAGGGTCGGTCACCGGGGAGCTGTTTTTT.

There are many counts of this clonotype. J is TRBJ1-1 and V is TRBV7-9; D is ambiguous. Germline assignment: CDR1 SEHNR and CDR2 FQNEAQ (reference sequence). Trimming pared 6 bases from V and 1 base from J, leaving 9 bases between. The CDR3 is 13 amino acids. DNA for the CDR3: TGTGCCAGCAGGCGCAGTTCGAACACTGAAGCTTTCTTT. As protein: CASRRSSNTEAFF.

To note about this clonotype: A read error is possible here, since a much larger clone lies one base away. The CDR3 end shows no conserved phenylalanine or tryptophan, and so a read error is likely. The rearrangement links TRBV2 to TRBJ2-5; 7 positions agree with TRBD2. Trimming removed 3 bases from V and 3 bases from J; junction bases left unmatched: 10. Per the germline V gene, CDR1 is SNHLY and CDR2 is FYNNEI. The CDR3 length is 16 residues. The CDR3 is CASSEARGGAKETQYS. The CDR3 region has the DNA TGTGCCAGCAGTGAGGCGCGCGGGGGAGCAAAAGAGACCCAGTACTCC.

The chain joins TRBV27 to TRBJ1-5; D may be TRBD1 (6 bases). The CDR3 length is 17 residues. Per germline, CDR1 MNHEY and CDR2 SMNVEV (reference sequence). Trimming shortened V by 2 bases and J by 3 bases, and 17 bases separated the two germline ends. CDR3: CASSLLGGWGDNQPQHF. DNA for the CDR3: TGTGCCAGCAGTTTACTAGGGGGTTGGGGAGACAATCAGCCCCAGCATTTT.

For this clonotype: A much bigger clone sits one base away, suggesting this may be a read error. This chain connects TRBV9 to TRBJ2-3; 7 bases line up with TRBD2. This CDR3 is built from 15 residues. From germline, CDR1 is SGDLS and CDR2 YYNGEE. In DNA, the CDR3 is TGTGCCAGCGGCGTAGGGACTACCCCCTCGGATACGCAGTATTTT. Amino acid sequence: CASGVGTTPSDTQYF.

The gene calls are TRBV3-1 and TRBJ2-7; perhaps D is TRBD1 or TRBD2 (6 bases each). From germline, CDR1 is LGHDT and CDR2 YNNKEL (reference sequence). The CDR3 totals 15 residues. The ends were cut back, 1 base at V and 6 bases at J, with 16 bases in the middle. The CDR3 is CASSQAGDTACEQYF. The CDR3, as DNA: TGTGCCAGCAGCCAAGCGGGGGACACTGCCTGCGAGCAGTACTTC.

In its sample, this clonotype was seen many times. The chain uses TRBV4-1 and TRBJ2-7; 7 nucleotides match TRBD2. V trimming: 0 bases; J trimming: 3 bases; junction bases outside the gene matches: 5. CDR1 MGHRA and CDR2 YSYEKL come from the germline V gene. This CDR3 is 15 amino acids long. As DNA, the CDR3 is TGCGCCAGCAGCCAAGATCCCGGGGGGTTCTACGAGCAGTACTTC. It translates to CASSQDPGGFYEQYF.